This TCR beta chain was documented in a study of cytomegalovirus exposure and HLA in healthy donors (dated by TCRdb to between 2016 and 2019). About the study as a whole: According to an earlier analysis of a few hundred of the donors, 150 million to 200 million T cells yielded 117 million unique TCR beta sequences and 276 Gb of sequence data. Alongside the repertoire data, information on donor age, sex, ethnicity and CMV serostatus was compiled. Rather than using new phenotypic data, the later analysis identified candidate immune exposures from TCR beta sequences and from how often those sequences occurred across donors. HLA typing included class I and class II loci at four-digit resolution. Across 398 genotyped donors of the cohort, an average of roughly 230,000 unique TCR beta nucleotide sequences per donor were sequenced, and roughly 18% of those sequences were non-productive. Of the 350 to 450 genotyped donors, about 80% fell in the genetic ancestry cluster associated with self-reported Caucasian donors. The number of typed donors differed by locus: about 629-640 for A, B, C, DRB1 and DQB1; approximately 520 for DQA1; around 610 for DPA1; and some 450 for DPB1. A later analysis re-examined previously published TCR beta repertoires from more than 600 donors and added high-resolution HLA genotyping to investigate patterns of TCR occurrence. Because of strong linkage in the cohort, five DR-DQ haplotypes were treated as single units for association and clustering. In a later genetic analysis, genome-wide SNP genotypes for about three fifths of the 666 donors were used, and that subset was treated as a discovery cohort. An earlier analysis of approximately 580 of the donors used high-throughput TCR beta sequencing to judge whether each TCR beta V gene segment behaved as functional or pseudogenic. An early release that covered more than 550 HLA-typed donors contained approximately 300 gigabases of sequencing data and approximately 85 million unique TCR sequences. All discovery cohort repertoires had been generated using a single sequencing platform. To predict cytomegalovirus infection status, the study combined high-throughput TCR immunosequencing, statistical association of individual TCRs with disease status, and machine learning. The study was designed to test whether signatures of past pathogen exposure could be identified by cataloging public T cell receptors. In addition to the first cohort of around 670 subjects, a separate validation cohort of approximately 130 different subjects was used. Using immunosequencing, the study profiled T cell repertoires from 640 or so subjects and related those repertoires to cytomegalovirus serostatus. Here is what the overall study found, with its caveats: A later analysis reported that several top co-occurrence clusters appeared linked to parvovirus B19, influenza, CMV and Epstein-Barr virus. In a later analysis, 15,000 to 20,000 TCR beta sequences were associated with specific HLA alleles at a false discovery rate of 0.05. A further reported finding was that TCR beta sequences accurately predicted the HLA-A and HLA-B alleles for most subjects in the first cohort. Only TCR beta chains were sequenced in this cohort, and the absence of alpha or paired-chain data limited detectable features. In a later analysis, the rate of TCR association differed among HLA loci, with DRB1 alleles having the most associated TCRs and HLA-C alleles having the fewest. Presence/absence analyses assumed roughly uniform sequencing depth across donors, an assumption that may not hold. A later genetic analysis reported fewer N-insertions in productive TCRs among donors in an Asian-associated ancestry cluster than the roughly 670-donor mean. While some public TCRs were present in many individuals, most TCR sequences turned up only very rarely across donors. A total of 150 or so TCR beta chains were listed by the study as associated with cytomegalovirus. Correlated functional status among segregating V segments might be attributable to linkage disequilibrium, but an unknown experimental factor could not be ruled out. In a later analysis, HLA-associated TCR beta chains were found to be more clonally expanded and to have lower generation probabilities than equally common non-associated chains. In a later analysis, most CMV-associated TCR beta chains were found to appear HLA-restricted, with HLA associations seemingly driven largely by CMV exposure. For the cohort, immune exposure information was limited to CMV serostatus. The earlier analysis of about 600 of the donors excluded some 15 rarely observed V segments, including chromosome 9 orphons, because counts were too low. In vitro tests confirmed that three of the cytomegalovirus-associated TCR beta chains recognize cytomegalovirus antigens. In an earlier analysis of about 600 of the donors, most TCR beta V segments appeared in productive rearrangements about 90% or about 30% of the time, broadly matching IMGT annotations. According to the authors, the approach could potentially be generalized to other disease states and immunological phenotypes. Assigning TCR associations to individual alleles was difficult when HLA alleles, especially DR and DQ, strongly co-occurred. The sequencing pipeline was judged likely to have produced a cluster of highly shared sequence variants as a technical artifact. A later genetic analysis associated a missense DCLRE1C variant with V-gene and J-gene trimming of TCR beta chains, and an independent cohort replicated the association. Because HLA typing was missing for some donors at each locus, association tests included only the typed subset. The classifier was reported to diagnose cytomegalovirus status with high specificity and sensitivity in both the original and validation cohorts.

The cohort comprised some 700 healthy bone marrow donors. All cohort members were sampled while nominally healthy, although unrecorded immune exposures were likely present. The donor was CMV seronegative and was included in the group of 352 seronegative cohort members. A peripheral blood sample was provided by each donor, and peripheral blood mononuclear cells were used for TCR beta sequencing. Genomic DNA was extracted from the blood cell samples with the Qiagen DNeasy Blood Extraction Kit. Preparation of the library involved the immunoSEQ multiplex PCR assay. A mixture of 60 forward primers for TCR Vbeta segments and 13 reverse primers for TCR Jbeta segments was used in the multiplex PCR. The CDR3 region of rearranged TCR beta genes was amplified from genomic DNA with a multiplex PCR assay. The Illumina HiSeq System was used to sequence the amplified TCR beta libraries as 87-base-pair reads. In the original analysis: In a later analysis, tens of millions of unique TCR beta chains were counted across the roughly 610 repertoires, and roughly 11 million of these chains were shared by at least two donors. Raw reads were error-corrected and collapsed into unique sequences with a nearest-neighbor algorithm that merged closely related sequences to remove PCR and sequencing errors. Alignment of CDR3 sequences to IMGT reference sequences was used to assign V, D and J gene segments. For a sequence to be retained, a match of at least six nucleotides to both a V gene segment and a J gene segment was required. A rearrangement was called productive if the CDR3 had no stop codons and remained in frame with V and J, and every other rearrangement was called non-productive. Following IMGT convention, CDR3 was defined as the stretch from the second conserved V-encoded cysteine up to the conserved J-encoded phenylalanine. The earlier analysis of a few hundred of the donors excluded sequences that lacked an unambiguous match to a single V gene segment. In an earlier analysis of approximately 560 of the donors, a V segment was called functional when productive rearrangements were above 56.7%, and segregating when the standard deviation between donors exceeded 5%. A statistical classification framework was built to diagnose cytomegalovirus status from the catalog of TCR beta chain sequences. V and J gene assignment, in a later analysis, came from comparing TCR nucleotide sequences with IMGT/GENE-DB human TR gene sequences. Using the TCRdist pipeline, a later analysis assigned CDR3 sequences along with most-parsimonious VDJ recombination scenarios. In a later analysis, each TCR beta chain was defined by its CDR3 amino acid sequence together with its V-gene family, and reads without a unique V-gene family were excluded. To address suspected cross-contamination and a sequencing artifact, a later analysis removed 592 highly shared, low-generation-probability nucleotide sequences. In a later analysis, a clonal expansion index for each public chain was calculated from normalized within-repertoire ranks of inferred template counts. In a later analysis, generation probabilities were computed using a VDJ recombination model fitted to out-of-frame rearrangements, and the results were checked against IGoR. In a later analysis, hypergeometric tests were used to score TCR-TCR, TCR-HLA and TCR-CMV co-occurrence, with a repertoire-size bias correction applied to TCR pairs. A later analysis estimated false discovery rates by permuting HLA or CMV assignments 20 times. In a later analysis, co-occurring TCRs were grouped using DBSCAN, and TCRdist sequence similarity was added for clustering within HLA-allele-positive subsets. Repertoires with fewer than 30,000 or more than 120,000 public chains, plus five repertoires with anomalous nucleotide sharing, were excluded from co-occurrence clustering. Drawn from immuneACCESS, this table holds only the in-frame rearrangements with V and J called that TCRdb kept. Clones are partly lost; checked studies trace under half to an unresolved V gene and leave the rest unexplained. The V and J calls and clone size are taken from that table; D and trimming were inferred from the DNA. This sample gives more than 150,000 clones in total; 82% of them show up just once. The top ten clonotypes cover around 0.8% of the sample.

Comment on this clone: Its antigen is still unknown. Base-call qualities are not available, and no considerably larger clone is one nucleotide away.

The sequenced sample was PBMCs. This receptor was identified in a woman between 18 and 30 years old in good health and CMV-seronegative.

The nucleotides are TGTGCCTGGAAGGCCTCGCCTTCCGGGACTAGCGTATACAATGAGCAGTTCTTC. It codes for CAWKASPSGTSVYNEQFF. In this chain, TRBV30 is recombined with TRBJ2-1, and 10 bases in between align with TRBD2. From V the trimming removes 4 bases and from J it removes 4 bases, while the gene matches leave 16 bases of the junction unaccounted for. For CDR1 and CDR2, the germline V gene (reference sequence) lists GTSNPN and SVGIG. The CDR3 measures 18 amino acids from cysteine to phenylalanine. Only CDR3 DNA is held: 54 bases, read in frame from base 1.